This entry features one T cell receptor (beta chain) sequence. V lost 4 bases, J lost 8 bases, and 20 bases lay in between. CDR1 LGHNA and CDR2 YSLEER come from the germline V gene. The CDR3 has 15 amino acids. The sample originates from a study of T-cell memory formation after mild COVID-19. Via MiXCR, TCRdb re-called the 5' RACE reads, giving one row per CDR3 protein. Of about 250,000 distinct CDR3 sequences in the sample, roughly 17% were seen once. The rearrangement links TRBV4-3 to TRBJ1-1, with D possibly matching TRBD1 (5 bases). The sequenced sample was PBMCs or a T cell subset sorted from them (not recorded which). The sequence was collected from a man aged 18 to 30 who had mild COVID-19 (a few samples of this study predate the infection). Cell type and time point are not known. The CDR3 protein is CASSRGAAGDAEAFF. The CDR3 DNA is TGCGCCAGCAGCCGAGGCGCCGCGGGGGATGCCGAAGCTTTCTTT.